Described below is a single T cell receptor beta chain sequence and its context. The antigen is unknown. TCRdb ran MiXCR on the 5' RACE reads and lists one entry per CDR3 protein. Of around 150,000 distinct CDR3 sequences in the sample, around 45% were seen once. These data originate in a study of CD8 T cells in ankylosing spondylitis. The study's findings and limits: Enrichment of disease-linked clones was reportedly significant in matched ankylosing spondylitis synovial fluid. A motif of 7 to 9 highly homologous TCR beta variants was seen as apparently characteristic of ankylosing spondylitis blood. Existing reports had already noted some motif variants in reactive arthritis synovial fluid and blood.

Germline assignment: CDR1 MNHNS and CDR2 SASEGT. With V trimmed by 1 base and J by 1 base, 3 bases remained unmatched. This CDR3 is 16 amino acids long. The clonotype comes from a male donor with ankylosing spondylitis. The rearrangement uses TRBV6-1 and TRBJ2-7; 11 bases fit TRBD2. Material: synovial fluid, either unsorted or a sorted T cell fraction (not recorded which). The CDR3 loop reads CASSEDVAGGSYEQYF. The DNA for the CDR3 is TGTGCCAGCAGTGAAGACGTAGCGGGGGGGTCCTACGAGCAGTACTTC.